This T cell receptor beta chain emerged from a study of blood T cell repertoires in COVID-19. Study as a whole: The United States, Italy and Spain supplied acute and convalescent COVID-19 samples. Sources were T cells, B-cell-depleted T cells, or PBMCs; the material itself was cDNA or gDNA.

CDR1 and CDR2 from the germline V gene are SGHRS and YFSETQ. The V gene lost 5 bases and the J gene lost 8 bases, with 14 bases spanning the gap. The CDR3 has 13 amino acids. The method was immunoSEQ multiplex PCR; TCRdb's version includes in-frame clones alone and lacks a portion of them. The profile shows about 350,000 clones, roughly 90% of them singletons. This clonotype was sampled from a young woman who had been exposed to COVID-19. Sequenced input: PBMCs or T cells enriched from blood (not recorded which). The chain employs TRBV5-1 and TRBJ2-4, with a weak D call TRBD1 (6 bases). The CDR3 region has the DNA TGCGCCAGCAGGCCGGGCCCAGGGGACATTCAGTACTTC. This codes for CASRPGPGDIQYF.